This is a list of T cell receptor beta chains from one sample in a study of T cells after yellow fever vaccination. TCRdb recomputed calls from the 5' RACE reads with MiXCR, one row per CDR3 protein. The sample records approximately 510,000 distinct CDR3 sequences, roughly a fifth being singletons. The sample was PBMCs, taken roughly 20 days after the first yellow fever vaccination. Source of these receptors: a man between 18 and 35 years old who received the YFV17D yellow fever vaccine. CDR3s include the opening cysteine and the closing phenylalanine or tryptophan. D genes are given only for firm matches. Where a row states a size, it is once, few, many or the class of an expanded clone; other rows omit it.

TRBV7-2	-	-	TRBJ2-7	CASSLQGSTYEQYF	TGTGCCAGCAGCCTCCAGGGGAGTACCTACGAGCAGTACTTC
TRBV4-3	TRBD2	-	TRBJ2-3	CASSQDTGGSTDTQYF	TGCGCCAGCAGCCAAGATACCGGGGGGAGCACAGATACGCAGTATTTT
TRBV10-3	-	few	TRBJ2-2	CAITRQENTGELFF	TGTGCCATCACCCGACAGGAGAACACCGGGGAGCTGTTTTTT
TRBV7-2	-	-	TRBJ2-5	CASSLVFPQRTQYF	TGTGCCAGCAGCTTAGTATTCCCTCAGAGGACCCAGTACTTC
TRBV19	TRBD2	-	TRBJ2-1	CASSITSGGASSYNEQFF	TGTGCCAGTAGTATTACTAGCGGGGGCGCGAGCTCCTACAATGAGCAGTTCTTC
TRBV12-3/TRBV12-4	-	-	TRBJ2-1	CASIKDRWLHNEQFF	TGTGCCAGCATTAAGGACCGCTGGCTCCACAATGAGCAGTTCTTC
TRBV6-5	-	-	TRBJ2-3	CASSYLDAHQGGRADTQYF	TGTGCCAGCAGTTATCTCGACGCACATCAGGGAGGTCGGGCAGATACGCAGTATTTT
TRBV7-9	-	-	TRBJ2-3	CASSALIGRTDTQYF	TGTGCCAGCAGCGCCCTAATAGGGCGCACAGATACGCAGTATTTT
TRBV29-1	TRBD1	few	TRBJ2-7	CSAGTGAPYEQYF	TGCAGCGCTGGGACAGGGGCTCCCTACGAGCAGTACTTC
TRBV5-6	TRBD1	few	TRBJ1-1	CASSWGQLNTEAFF	TGTGCCAGCAGCTGGGGACAGTTGAACACTGAAGCTTTCTTT
TRBV4-2	TRBD2	-	TRBJ2-3	CASSPLGGGRDTQYF	TGTGCCAGCAGCCCCCTGGGGGGGGGAAGAGATACGCAGTATTTT
TRBV12-3/TRBV12-4	-	-	TRBJ2-3	CASSLAGLQGGTQYF	TGTGCCAGCAGTTTAGCCGGCCTACAGGGCGGTACGCAGTATTTT
TRBV5-1	-	-	TRBJ2-6	CASSQRSLDSGANVLTF	TGCGCCAGCAGCCAAAGGTCCCTAGACTCTGGGGCCAACGTCCTGACTTTC
TRBV4-1	TRBD1	-	TRBJ1-1	CASSRGQGKIFLTEAFF	TGCGCCAGCAGCCGTGGACAGGGGAAGATCTTCCTCACTGAAGCTTTCTTT
TRBV24-1	-	-	TRBJ2-2	CATSDFGGTGELFF	TGTGCCACCAGTGATTTTGGGGGAACCGGGGAGCTGTTTTTT
TRBV7-9	TRBD2	-	TRBJ2-1	CASSSISGGALNEQFF	TGTGCCAGCAGTTCTATTAGCGGGGGGGCCTTAAATGAGCAGTTCTTC
TRBV20-1	-	-	TRBJ2-2	CSARDRLASNTGELFF	TGCAGTGCTAGAGATCGATTGGCCTCGAACACCGGGGAGCTGTTTTTT
TRBV7-2	-	-	TRBJ1-5	CASSFYREGNQPQHF	TGTGCCAGCAGCTTCTATAGGGAGGGAAATCAGCCCCAGCATTTT
TRBV6-2/TRBV6-3	TRBD1	-	TRBJ2-1	CASTRTGLSNEQFF	TGTGCCAGCACCCGGACAGGGCTCAGCAATGAGCAGTTCTTC